The next 9 T cell receptor beta chains were all read from a single sample in a study of technical replicates of blood from a handful of donors. Using immunoSEQ multiplex PCR, the repertoire was profiled, and TCRdb retains in-frame clones only, with some absent. The sample includes approximately 81,000 clones, nearly 97% seen only once; the top ten take more than 0.35%. What was sequenced was T cells isolated from PBMCs. These receptors were obtained from a human donor in good health.

V and J are TRBV4-1 and TRBJ2-7; D gene uncertain. The CDR3 is made up of 13 amino acids. Germline lookup yields CDR1 MGHRA and CDR2 YSYEKL. V lost 1 base and J 2 bases, leaving 6 bases between the germline ends. Here the CDR3 DNA reads TGCGCCAGCAGCCAAGGGAGTCCCTACGAGCAGTACTTC. Residues: CASSQGSPYEQYF.

This sequence joins TRBV6-1 and TRBJ1-1; D possibly corresponds to TRBD1 (6 bases). This CDR3 region has 15 residues. Deletions cut 2 bases from V and 6 bases from J, with 16 bases between. Looked up from germline, CDR1 is MNHNS and CDR2 is SASEGT. This chain's CDR3 is CASSEYAGERSEAFF. CDR3 bases: TGTGCCAGCAGTGAATATGCAGGGGAAAGGTCTGAAGCTTTCTTT.

The rearrangement joins TRBV4-3 to TRBJ2-1; D is possibly TRBD2 (6 bases). Trimming left V 5 bases short and J 6 bases short, with 14 bases between. From germline, CDR1 is LGHNA and CDR2 YSLEER. The CDR3 has 14 residues. The chain's CDR3 is CASSRSGQANEQFF. The CDR3 DNA reads as TGCGCCAGCAGCAGGAGCGGGCAGGCCAATGAGCAGTTCTTC.

The chain combines TRBV12-5 with TRBJ1-1, with a possible D match to TRBD1 (5 bases). The CDR3 runs 12 residues. The germline CDR1 and CDR2 sequences are LGHNT and FRNRAP. The V gene lost 3 bases and the J gene lost 6 bases, with 8 bases spanning the gap. The DNA of the CDR3 is TGTGCTAGTGGTTTCGGGGGAGCTGAAGCTTTCTTT. Translation gives CASGFGGAEAFF. Using reference TRBV12-5 and TRBJ1-1 for the parts outside the CDR3, the full variable domain is DARVTQTPRHKVTEMGQEVTMRCQPILGHNTVFWYRQTMMQGLELLAYFRNRAPLDDSGMPKDRFSAEMPDATLATLKIQPSEPRDSAVYFCASGFGGAEAFFGQGTRLTVV.

V gene TRBV25-1 combines with J gene TRBJ2-7; 7 positions match TRBD1. Losses at the gene ends were 4 bases for V and 1 base for J; bases not matched to a gene: 1. Germline V gene lookup returns CDR1 MGHDK and CDR2 SYGVNS. The CDR3 totals 13 residues. CDR3 DNA: TGTGCCAGCAGTGGGACAGGTTCCTACGAGCAGTACTTC. Its translation is CASSGTGSYEQYF.

V gene TRBV7-9 combines with J gene TRBJ2-4, with 8 nucleotides matching TRBD1. Germline V gene sequence: CDR1 SEHNR, CDR2 FQNEAQ (reference sequence). Losses at the gene ends were 3 bases for V and 8 bases for J; bases not matched to a gene: 21. The CDR3 contains 19 residues. The CDR3 region has the DNA TGTGCCAGCAGCTTGGGGGCCCTGACAGGGGCTGCCCAGGCGGACATTCAGTACTTC. It codes for CASSLGALTGAAQADIQYF.

The V and J genes are TRBV4-1 and TRBJ1-1, with TRBD1 as a possible D gene (5 bases). The CDR3 loop spans 14 amino acids. Germline loops: CDR1 MGHRA, CDR2 YSYEKL. Trimming left V 4 bases short and J 4 bases short, with 13 bases between. The CDR3 coding sequence is TGCGCCAGCAGCCCATGGGGCGTCGGCACTGAAGCTTTCTTT. This encodes CASSPWGVGTEAFF.

The rearrangement uses TRBV7-3 and TRBJ2-1, with TRBD1 matching over 9 bases. The CDR3 sequence is 13 residues long. J lost 9 bases, V lost 5 bases, and 5 bases had no gene match. Germline V gives CDR1 SGHTA, CDR2 FQGTGA. The CDR3 DNA reads as TGTGCCAGCAGCGGGACAGGGAACGGTGAGCAGTTCTTC. Residues: CASSGTGNGEQFF.

The chain joins TRBV2 to TRBJ2-2; D is perhaps TRBD2 (7 bases). Trimming took 8 bases from V and 1 from J, leaving 23 bases between them. The CDR3 consists of 18 residues. Germline-derived CDR1 and CDR2 are SNHLY and FYNNEI. The CDR3 region is CASRSPGGGRVNTGELFF. CDR3 DNA sequence: TGTGCCAGCCGGTCCCCTGGGGGCGGGAGAGTGAACACCGGGGAGCTGTTTTTT.